The 27 T cell receptor beta chains below were found in one sample sequenced in a study of T cells in localized non-small cell lung cancer. Clones were sequenced by immunoSEQ multiplex PCR, and TCRdb holds only the in-frame ones, with some missing. The sample has some 29,000 clones, around 90% seen once. The sample was peripheral blood, taken before any cancer treatment. Source of these receptors: a woman aged 18 to 49 with stage I lung adenocarcinoma.

The gene calls are TRBV19 and TRBJ2-1, with 10 bases that match TRBD1. The CDR3 spans 15 residues. Germline V CDR1 and CDR2: LNHDA, SQIVND (reference sequence). Trimming cost V 4 bases and J 10 bases; bases outside gene matches: 10. CDR3 in amino acids: CASSTPGTGDREQFF. CDR3 DNA: TGTGCCAGTAGTACTCCCGGGACAGGGGATCGGGAGCAGTTCTTC.

This clone was seen a single time. The rearrangement links TRBV18 to TRBJ2-2; either TRBD1 or TRBD2 may fit D (5 bases each). This CDR3 region has 13 residues. V lost 10 bases, J lost 3 bases, and 12 bases lay in between. Germline lookup yields CDR1 KGHSH and CDR2 LQKENI. CDR3 amino acids: CATRRGDTGELFF. The CDR3 bases are TGTGCCACCAGAAGGGGAGACACCGGGGAGCTGTTTTTT.

V usage is TRBV6-1 and J usage is TRBJ2-7, with 11 bases aligning to TRBD1. CDR1 and CDR2 (germline): MNHNS, SASEGT. The CDR3 runs 16 residues. V dropped 2 bases and J dropped 4; count of bases not matched to a gene: 7. CDR3 loop: CASSEPGTGGWYEQYF. The DNA of the CDR3 is TGTGCCAGCAGTGAACCAGGGACAGGGGGATGGTACGAGCAGTACTTC.

J is TRBJ2-2 and V is TRBV5-1; D is unresolved. The CDR3 spans 14 residues. V lost 4 bases and J lost 1, with 8 bases in between. CDR1 and CDR2 (germline): SGHRS, YFSETQ. As DNA, the CDR3 is TGCGCCAGCAGCAGGATATTGAACACCGGGGAGCTGTTTTTT. Translation gives CASSRILNTGELFF.

The rearrangement joins TRBV28 to TRBJ1-1, with a possible D match to TRBD1 (6 bases). The ends were cut back, 3 bases at V and 6 bases at J, with 14 bases in the middle. This CDR3 is built from 14 residues. Germline V gene sequence: CDR1 MDHEN, CDR2 SYDVKM. CDR3 in amino acids: CASSFHPGQPEAFF. CDR3 nucleotide sequence: TGTGCCAGCAGTTTCCATCCTGGACAGCCTGAAGCTTTCTTT.

As DNA, the CDR3 is TGTGCCAGCAGCTTACCCATGAACACTGAAGCTTTCTTT. Protein sequence: CASSLPMNTEAFF. The chain joins TRBV7-8 to TRBJ1-1, with D unresolved. The CDR3 spans 13 residues. Trimming removed 2 bases from V and 0 bases from J, with 4 bases in between. Germline loops: CDR1 SGHVS, CDR2 FQNEAQ.

The V gene is TRBV4-1, the J gene TRBJ1-1, with a possible D match to TRBD1 (6 bases). Per the germline V gene, CDR1 is MGHRA and CDR2 is YSYEKL. V was trimmed by 3 bases and J by 4 bases, leaving 12 bases between them. The CDR3 extends over 14 amino acids. As DNA, the CDR3 is TGCGCCAGCAGCCAGGACCTCAGGGGCACTGAAGCTTTCTTT. This encodes CASSQDLRGTEAFF.

DNA for the CDR3: TGTGCCAGTAGTACCCCTCGTTCCCCCTACGAGCAGTACTTC. Protein product: CASSTPRSPYEQYF. The rearrangement uses TRBV19 and TRBJ2-7; D gene ambiguous. There are 14 residues in the CDR3. Trimming took 4 bases from V and 2 from J, leaving 12 bases between them. Germline V gene data show CDR1 as LNHDA and CDR2 as SQIVND (reference sequence).

This clone turned up a few times. The chain links TRBV14 to TRBJ1-1; D call uncertain. The CDR3 is 13 amino acids. In germline, CDR1 is SGHDN, CDR2 FVKESK. The V gene lost 3 bases and the J gene lost 1 base, with 6 bases spanning the gap. In nucleotides, the CDR3 is TGTGCCAGCAGCCAGTTTTCGAACACTGAAGCTTTCTTT. This translates into CASSQFSNTEAFF.

This sequence joins TRBV6-1 and TRBJ1-5; D is unresolved. Trimming removed 3 bases at V and 2 bases at J, with 20 bases between. This CDR3 contains 18 residues. The germline CDR1 and CDR2 sequences are MNHNS and SASEGT. The CDR3 is CASSDGPGRPEGNQPQHF. CDR3 nucleotide sequence: TGTGCCAGCAGTGACGGCCCAGGCAGACCCGAAGGCAATCAGCCCCAGCATTTT.

The rearrangement joins TRBV28 to TRBJ1-4, with D perhaps matching TRBD1 (5 bases). The V gene's germline CDR1 is MDHEN and CDR2 SYDVKM. CDR3 length: 15 amino acids. The V and J ends lost 5 bases and 4 bases respectively, with 14 bases between them. CDR3 nucleotide sequence: TGTGCCAGCAGTCGCACAGGAGAAATTAATGAAAAACTGTTTTTT. This translates into CASSRTGEINEKLFF.

This chain connects TRBV23-1 to TRBJ2-1, with 9 bases identical to TRBD1. TRBV23-1 is known as an ORF, though its function is uncertain. The CDR3 consists of 17 residues. The ends lost 0 bases at V and 4 bases at J; junction bases unmatched: 7. The CDR3 DNA is TGCGCCAGCAGTCAATCGACCGGGACAGGGAGATACAATGAGCAGTTCTTC. This translates into CASSQSTGTGRYNEQFF.

The chain combines TRBV5-1 with TRBJ2-3, with unresolved D. V lost 0 bases and J 5 bases, leaving 10 bases between the germline ends. This CDR3 region has 14 residues. Germline V gene sequence: CDR1 SGHRS, CDR2 YFSETQ. The CDR3 is CASSLGSPRDTQYF. The CDR3 DNA follows: TGCGCCAGCAGCTTGGGGTCTCCCCGAGATACGCAGTATTTT.

V and J are TRBV7-2 and TRBJ2-7; D not resolved. Germline-derived CDR1 and CDR2 are SGHTA and FQGNSA. V was trimmed by 1 base and J by 0 bases, leaving 13 bases between them. The CDR3 runs 16 residues. CDR3 nucleotide sequence: TGTGCCAGCAGCTTAGGGGCGCGCCCAAGCTCCTACGAGCAGTACTTC. Encoded protein: CASSLGARPSSYEQYF.

The rearrangement joins TRBV30 to TRBJ1-5; 7 nucleotides match TRBD1. The CDR3 covers 15 residues. From germline, CDR1 is GTSNPN and CDR2 SVGIG (reference sequence). J lost 4 bases, V lost 2 bases, and 8 bases had no gene match. CDR3 nucleotides: TGTGCCTGGAGTCTTCCGGGACAGTTTAATCAGCCCCAGCATTTT. This codes for CAWSLPGQFNQPQHF.

The chain couples TRBV7-2 to TRBJ1-3, with D hard to call. The CDR3 is made up of 15 amino acids. Trimming cost V 5 bases and J 0 bases, with 11 bases left between them. Germline assignment: CDR1 SGHTA and CDR2 FQGNSA. In nucleotides, the CDR3 is TGTGCCAGCAGCCAAGAACACCGCTCTGGAAACACCATATATTTT. It translates to CASSQEHRSGNTIYF.

The chain has TRBV19 and TRBJ1-1; D not resolved. The ends were cut back, 2 bases at V and 4 bases at J, with 8 bases in the middle. The CDR3 contains 13 residues. Germline CDR1 is LNHDA and CDR2 is SQIVND (reference sequence). The CDR3 protein is CASSILGFTEAFF. The CDR3 region has the DNA TGTGCCAGTAGTATATTAGGGTTCACTGAAGCTTTCTTT. Supplemented by reference TRBV19 and TRBJ1-1, the full variable domain reads DGGITQSPKYLFRKEGQNVTLSCEQNLNHDAMYWYRQDPGQGLRLIYYSQIVNDFQKGDIAEGYSVSREKKESFPLTVTSAQKNPTAFYLCASSILGFTEAFFGQGTRLTVV.

This clone was observed once. This chain connects TRBV28 to TRBJ2-7, with 10 positions matching TRBD2. The germline gives CDR1 MDHEN, CDR2 SYDVKM. There are 14 residues in the CDR3. Losses at the gene ends were 2 bases for V and 6 bases for J; bases not matched to a gene: 4. CDR3 nucleotide sequence: TGTGCCAGCAGTTTAACCCAGCGGGAGGGCGAGCAGTACTTC. Encoded protein: CASSLTQREGEQYF.

This chain uses TRBV10-3 with TRBJ2-5; D is unresolved. This CDR3 has 13 residues. Between the trimmed V and J ends, which lost 4 bases and 2 bases, there was a span of 8 bases. Germline values: CDR1 ENHRY, CDR2 SYGVKD. CDR3 loop: CAISGGDQETQYF. CDR3 sequence (DNA): TGTGCCATCAGTGGTGGGGATCAAGAGACCCAGTACTTC.

The chain links TRBV19 to TRBJ1-1; 7 bases align to TRBD1. CDR1 and CDR2 from the germline V gene are LNHDA and SQIVND (reference sequence). V dropped 4 bases and J dropped 1; count of bases not matched to a gene: 6. This CDR3 has 15 amino acids. The chain's CDR3 is CASSTHRGSNTEAFF. The CDR3 nucleotides read TGTGCCAGTAGTACCCACAGGGGTTCGAACACTGAAGCTTTCTTT.

This chain links TRBV19 with TRBJ1-5; TRBD1 matches 11 bases. V dropped 4 bases and J dropped 5; count of bases not matched to a gene: 10. The length of the CDR3 is 17 residues. Per germline, CDR1 LNHDA and CDR2 SQIVND (reference sequence). As DNA, the CDR3 is TGTGCCAGTAGTAGGTCGAAGCGGACAGGGGGCGATCAGCCCCAGCATTTT. The encoded protein is CASSRSKRTGGDQPQHF.

The rearrangement links TRBV30 to TRBJ1-2; 11 bases align to TRBD1. The germline gives CDR1 GTSNPN, CDR2 SVGIG (reference sequence). CDR3 size: 15 residues. The J segment lost 6 bases and the V segment lost 3 bases, leaving 9 bases of the junction unmatched. CDR3 in amino acids: CAWRDRTGGLDGYTF. Here the CDR3 DNA reads TGTGCCTGGAGAGATCGGACAGGGGGCCTGGATGGCTACACCTTC.

The chain couples TRBV5-6 to TRBJ2-2; D uncertain. This CDR3 is 14 amino acids long. CDR1 and CDR2 (germline): SGHDT, YYEEEE. V lost 2 bases, J lost 1 base, and 6 bases lay in between. CDR3: CASSFRMNTGELFF. The CDR3 DNA follows: TGTGCCAGCAGCTTCCGGATGAACACCGGGGAGCTGTTTTTT.

The chain carries TRBV5-6 and TRBJ2-2; D perhaps matches TRBD2 (6 bases). The ends were cut back, 7 bases at V and 5 bases at J, with 9 bases in the middle. Looked up from germline, CDR1 is SGHDT and CDR2 is YYEEEE. CDR3 length: 12 amino acids. CDR3 amino acids: CASGRRTGELFF. CDR3 in DNA: TGTGCCAGCGGGAGGAGGACCGGGGAGCTGTTTTTT.

This chain joins TRBV5-6 and TRBJ2-2; tentatively, D is TRBD2 (7 bases). V was pared by 6 bases and J by 2 bases, with 17 bases between. This CDR3 has 16 residues. Germline V lookup: CDR1 SGHDT, CDR2 YYEEEE. For the CDR3, the DNA is TGTGCCAGCACTGACGGGGGGACACCTAACACCGGGGAGCTGTTTTTT. It yields the protein CASTDGGTPNTGELFF.

V is TRBV9 and J is TRBJ1-4; D call uncertain. This CDR3 is built from 15 residues. Per germline, CDR1 SGDLS and CDR2 YYNGEE. V was cut by 4 bases and J by 0 bases, with 10 bases left in between. CDR3 bases: TGTGCCAGCAGCCCCTGGGCTGCAACTAATGAAAAACTGTTTTTT. Its translation is CASSPWAATNEKLFF.

The chain uses TRBV6-5 and TRBJ2-1; 10 bases fit TRBD1. Unmatched junction bases numbered 4, after V lost 6 bases and J lost 8 bases. The length of the CDR3 is 13 residues. Germline assignment: CDR1 MNHEY and CDR2 SVGAGI. For the CDR3, the DNA is TGTGCCAGCAGCCGGGACAGGGGCCATGAGCAGTTCTTC. The encoded protein is CASSRDRGHEQFF.